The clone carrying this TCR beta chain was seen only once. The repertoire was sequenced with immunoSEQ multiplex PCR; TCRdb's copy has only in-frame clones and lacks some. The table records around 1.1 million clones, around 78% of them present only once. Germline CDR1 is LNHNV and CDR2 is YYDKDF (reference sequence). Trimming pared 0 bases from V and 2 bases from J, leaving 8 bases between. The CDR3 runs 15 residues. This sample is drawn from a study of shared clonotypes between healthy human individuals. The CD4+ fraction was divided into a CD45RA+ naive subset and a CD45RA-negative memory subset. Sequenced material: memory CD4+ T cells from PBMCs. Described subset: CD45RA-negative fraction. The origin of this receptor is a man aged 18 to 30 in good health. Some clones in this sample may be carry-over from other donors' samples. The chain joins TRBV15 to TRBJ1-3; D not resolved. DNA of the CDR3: TGTGCCACCAGCAGAGATAGTGTCCCTGGAAACACCATATATTTT. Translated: CATSRDSVPGNTIYF.